The clone carrying this T cell receptor beta chain was recorded at least ten times. TCRdb re-called the 5' RACE reads through MiXCR, storing one row per CDR3 protein. In the table there are approximately 340,000 distinct CDR3 sequences, approximately 13% of which are singletons. This specimen comes from a study of T-cell memory formation after mild COVID-19. The CDR3 consists of 13 residues. CDR1 and CDR2 (germline): SGHRS, YFSETQ. V was pared by 2 bases and J by 6 bases, with 3 bases of the junction left unmatched. The chain recombines TRBV5-1 with TRBJ1-2; 8 bases align to TRBD1. Sequences were obtained from PBMCs or a T cell subset sorted from them (not recorded which). The sequence was obtained from a man aged 18 to 29 who had mild COVID-19 (a few samples of this study predate the infection). Cell type and time point are not known. As DNA, the CDR3 is TGCGCCAGCAGCTTTTTGACAGGGGATGGCTACACCTTC. Residues: CASSFLTGDGYTF.